This T cell receptor beta chain was obtained from a study of blood T cell repertoires in COVID-19 (dated by TCRdb to 2018 to 2021). For the study in its entirety: The collaborator samples originated in the United States, Italy and Spain and spanned the acute and convalescent phases of COVID-19. The material from the prospective study consisted of cDNA or gDNA derived from T cells, B-cell-depleted T cells, or PBMCs. Deeply sampled blood TCRbeta repertoires from subjects exposed to, actively infected with, or recovered from COVID-19 were included in the dataset. The repertoires were released in a freely available public database meant as a resource for research on the immune response to SARS-CoV-2. Samples were obtained from the ongoing ImmuneRACE study (first 160 participants) and from 1,254 subjects provided by 6 global collaborators. Sample metadata almost always included a de-identified subject ID, COVID-19 status, age in years and sex. Where available, HLA class I and class II types were taken from metadata supplied by the sample provider and were not determined by assay-based typing. Broader findings and caveats from the paper: How much clinical and demographic metadata was included differed by source and by participant, and the metadata was provided uncurated.

V loses 1 base of germline sequence and J loses 5 bases, and the interval between the two ends is 5 bases. The germline V gene encodes CDR1 SGHAT and CDR2 FQNNGV. The CDR3 measures 12 amino acids from cysteine to phenylalanine. Only the CDR3 portion is preserved as DNA: 36 bases, with reading frame beginning at the first base. TCRbeta CDR3 regions were amplified from genomic DNA using the immunoSEQ Assay, a bias-controlled multiplex PCR. As for the authors' bioinformatics: The number of nucleated cells in each sample was estimated by amplification of reference gene primers within the assay. Sequence reads were collapsed and filtered to measure the absolute abundance of every unique TCRbeta CDR3 rearrangement. For each sample, productive Simpson clonality was calculated as the square root of Simpson's diversity index across productive rearrangements. The clones in this table, taken by TCRdb from immuneACCESS, are in-frame only. Not every clone is retained; where verified, under half of the shortfall comes from an unresolved V gene, and the cause of the rest is unknown. Clone size and V and J calls were adopted from that table, with D and trimming inferred from the DNA. The sample data list under 100,000 clones, and 85% of these were observed just once. Jointly, the top ten make up 12% of the sample.

Collaborating institutions collected whole blood in K2EDTA tubes following their own protocols. For TCRbeta analysis, collaborators shipped samples in one of three forms: frozen whole blood, isolated PBMCs, or DNA extracted from either of those sample types. Points on this clone: The antigen it binds to is not known. Per-base qualities were not stored, and no clone one base away is much larger.

The receptor comes from a woman between 65 and 79 years old with active or convalescent COVID-19. The source material was peripheral blood. The V gene is TRBV11-2 and the J gene is TRBJ1-1; no D gene call is confident. The CDR3 reads CASSLVQTEAFF. Read as DNA, the sequence is TGTGCCAGCAGCTTAGTCCAGACTGAAGCTTTCTTT.